This T cell receptor (beta chain) was captured by sequencing in a study of cytotoxic CD8 clonotypes in ibrutinib-treated CLL. As for the study in general: Of the patients, roughly 10 were relapsed/refractory, under 16 treatment-naive and under 18 IGHV unmutated. Response was recorded as partial in approximately 25 patients and complete in 2; at median approximately six years, approximately 14 remained remitted and some twelve had progressed.

The germline V and J ends were trimmed by 6 bases and 7 bases, with 12 bases remaining between them. Germline V gene sequence: CDR1 DFQATT, CDR2 SNEGSKA (reference sequence). The CDR3 runs to 11 residues. Study-wide points: Ibrutinib response saw clonality rise, and progression saw it return toward baseline.

Assay used: immunoSEQ multiplex PCR; TCRdb lists only in-frame clones, some missing. Among about 86,000 clones listed, more than 70% were seen once. Worth noting for this clone: Its antigen is undetermined.

This receptor was obtained from a human donor with chronic lymphocytic leukemia. The chain links TRBV20-1 to TRBJ1-2; perhaps TRBD1 as D (5 bases). Sequencing used PBMCs, obtained before ibrutinib treatment. In nucleotides, the CDR3 is TGCAGTGCCCCGACAGACGCTGGCTACACCTTC. Translating it yields CSAPTDAGYTF.